This T cell receptor (beta chain) stems from a study of cytomegalovirus exposure and HLA in healthy donors. Study findings and constraints: Prediction of most subjects' HLA-A and HLA-B alleles by TCR beta sequences was reportedly accurate. The authors enumerated under 200 TCR beta chains as linked to cytomegalovirus. Immune exposure information available was restricted to CMV serostatus.

PCR primers comprised 60 Vbeta and 13 Jbeta primers. Only in-frame clones appear in the TCRdb table, and some are missing; sequencing was by immunoSEQ multiplex PCR. The listing records under 50,000 clones. The CDR3 contains 17 residues. The junction had 10 bases not matched to a gene; V was cut back by 4 bases and J by 0 bases. CDR1 is SGHTS and CDR2 is YDEGEE in the germline V gene. With regard to this clone: As yet, its antigen is unknown.

Donors in the study were healthy people who gave bone marrow. The chain uses TRBV5-8 and TRBJ2-3, with TRBD1 matching over 8 bases. Sequencing input: PBMCs. The source is a male donor in good health and CMV-seronegative. The CDR3 spells CASSATWTGSSTDTQYF. The CDR3 bases are TGTGCCAGCAGCGCCACCTGGACAGGGTCTAGCACAGATACGCAGTATTTT.